This T cell receptor (beta chain) was found in a study of blood T cell repertoires in COVID-19. Study information: COVID-19 samples collected from the United States, Italy and Spain covered acute and convalescent phases. Sample material is recorded as cDNA or gDNA derived from T cells, B-cell-depleted T cells, or PBMCs.

The CDR3 has 17 residues. V gave up 4 bases and J gave up 2 bases, with 21 bases separating them. The V gene's germline CDR1 is MGHRA and CDR2 YSYEKL. Authors' processing steps: Nucleated cell number was recorded as an estimate derived from reference gene primer amplification. The data were produced by immunoSEQ multiplex PCR, yet TCRdb's version contains in-frame clones alone and is incomplete. D and trimming were read from the DNA, whereas the V and J calls and clone size are those reported in that table. The table records about 74,000 clones, about 80% of them present only once. The V and J genes are TRBV4-1 and TRBJ2-7; possibly TRBD2 for D (5 bases). The sequence derives from a human donor in a cohort sampled during active COVID-19. Sequenced: peripheral blood. The CDR3 nucleotides read TGCGCCAGCAGCCTTCTTCCCCCCGGGGTGGCCACCTACGAGCAGTACTTC. This sequence encodes CASSLLPPGVATYEQYF.